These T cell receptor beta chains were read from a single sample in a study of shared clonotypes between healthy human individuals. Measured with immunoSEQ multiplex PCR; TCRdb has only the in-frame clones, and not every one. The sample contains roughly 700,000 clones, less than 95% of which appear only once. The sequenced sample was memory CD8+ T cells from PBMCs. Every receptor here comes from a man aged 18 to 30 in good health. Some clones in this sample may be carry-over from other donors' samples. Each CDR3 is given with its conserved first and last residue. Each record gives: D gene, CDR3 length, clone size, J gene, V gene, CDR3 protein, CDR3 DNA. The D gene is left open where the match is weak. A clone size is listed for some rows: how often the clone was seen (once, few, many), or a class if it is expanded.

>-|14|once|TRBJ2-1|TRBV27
CASSFTRDTYEQFF
TGTGCCAGCAGTTTCACACGGGACACGTATGAGCAGTTCTTC
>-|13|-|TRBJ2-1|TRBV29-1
CSVEWGAGNEQFF
TGCAGCGTTGAATGGGGGGCGGGAAATGAGCAGTTCTTC
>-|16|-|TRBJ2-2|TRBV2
CASSDQEQSNTGELFF
TGTGCCAGCAGTGACCAGGAGCAGTCGAACACCGGGGAGCTGTTTTTT
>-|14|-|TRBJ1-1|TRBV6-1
CASSEYHRSPEAFF
TGTGCCAGCAGCGAATATCACCGGTCTCCTGAAGCTTTCTTT
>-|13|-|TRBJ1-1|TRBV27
CASSLIVGTEAFF
TGTGCCAGCAGTCTCATTGTGGGCACTGAAGCTTTCTTT
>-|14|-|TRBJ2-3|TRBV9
CASSGRHPTDTQYF
TGTGCCAGCAGCGGACGACACCCCACAGATACGCAGTATTTT
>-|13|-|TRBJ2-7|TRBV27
CASSRGNSYEQYF
TGTGCCAGCAGTAGAGGTAACTCCTACGAGCAGTACTTC
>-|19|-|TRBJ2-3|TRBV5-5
CASSLVSPGVSNLVDTQYF
TGTGCCAGCAGCTTGGTCTCTCCCGGAGTTTCTAATTTGGTAGATACGCAGTATTTT
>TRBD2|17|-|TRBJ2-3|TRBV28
CASSLYAGVGRSDTQYF
TGTGCCAGCAGTTTATACGCGGGAGTGGGGAGATCAGATACGCAGTATTTT
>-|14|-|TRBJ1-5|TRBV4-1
CASSPGGRDQPQHF
TGCGCCAGCAGTCCCGGGGGACGAGATCAGCCCCAGCATTTT
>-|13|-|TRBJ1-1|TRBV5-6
CASSLGVGYTAFF
TGTGCCAGCAGCTTGGGGGTTGGCTATACGGCTTTCTTT
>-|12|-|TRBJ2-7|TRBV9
CASSPRDYEQYF
TGTGCCAGCAGCCCAAGGGACTACGAGCAGTACTTC
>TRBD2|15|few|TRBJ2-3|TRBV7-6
CASSFGSGGPDTQYF
TGTGCCAGCAGCTTCGGGTCGGGGGGGCCAGATACGCAGTATTTT
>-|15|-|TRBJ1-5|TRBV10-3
CVISTTGIYNQPQHF
TGTGTCATCAGTACCACAGGGATCTACAATCAGCCCCAGCATTTT
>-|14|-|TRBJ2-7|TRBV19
CASREGTFRSEQYF
TGTGCCAGTAGGGAAGGGACATTCAGGTCCGAGCAGTACTTC
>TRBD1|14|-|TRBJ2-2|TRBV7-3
CASSSIGQAGELFF
TGTGCCAGCAGCTCTATCGGACAGGCCGGGGAGCTGTTTTTT
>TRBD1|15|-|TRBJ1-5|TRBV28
CASSYRGLRFQPQHF
TGTGCCAGCAGTTACAGGGGGCTGAGGTTTCAGCCCCAGCATTTT
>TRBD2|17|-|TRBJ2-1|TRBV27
CASSLSQGGSSYNEQFF
TGTGCCAGCAGTTTATCCCAAGGCGGGAGCTCCTACAATGAGCAGTTCTTC
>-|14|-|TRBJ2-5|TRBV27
CASRPDRPGETQYF
TGTGCCAGCCGCCCCGACCGGCCGGGGGAGACCCAGTACTTC
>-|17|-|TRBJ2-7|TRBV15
CATSSPTILGNLGEQYF
TGTGCCACCAGCAGCCCGACGATCTTAGGAAACCTGGGTGAGCAGTACTTC
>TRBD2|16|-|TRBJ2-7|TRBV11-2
CASSSFATSGSYEQYF
TGTGCCAGCAGCTCTTTCGCGACTAGCGGCTCCTACGAGCAGTACTTC
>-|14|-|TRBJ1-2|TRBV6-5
CASRILGGANGYTF
TGTGCCAGCAGGATCCTCGGTGGTGCGAATGGCTACACCTTC
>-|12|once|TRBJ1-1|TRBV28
CASSPANTEAFF
TGTGCCAGCAGCCCAGCAAACACTGAAGCTTTCTTT
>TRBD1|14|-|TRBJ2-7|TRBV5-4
CASSFGTDPREMYF
TGTGCCAGCAGCTTCGGGACAGACCCCAGGGAAATGTACTTC
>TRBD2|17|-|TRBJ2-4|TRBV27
CASSPPGLADGKNIQYF
TGTGCCAGCAGCCCCCCGGGGCTAGCGGATGGAAAAAACATTCAGTACTTC
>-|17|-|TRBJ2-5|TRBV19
CASRSGVWEPRTETQYF
TGTGCCAGTCGGAGTGGAGTTTGGGAGCCAAGGACGGAGACCCAGTACTTC
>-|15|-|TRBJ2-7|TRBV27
CASSLSSGAAYEQYF
TGTGCCAGCAGTTTATCGTCAGGGGCGGCGTACGAGCAGTACTTC
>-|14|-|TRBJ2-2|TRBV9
CASSDSLNTGELFF
TGTGCCAGCAGCGATAGTCTGAACACCGGGGAGCTGTTTTTT
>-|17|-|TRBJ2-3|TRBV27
CASSLRLALTSTDTQYF
TGTGCCAGCAGTTTACGTCTAGCGCTGACTAGCACAGATACGCAGTATTTT
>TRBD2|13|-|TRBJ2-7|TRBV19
CATKREVPREQYF
TGTGCCACAAAGCGGGAGGTCCCTCGGGAGCAGTACTTC
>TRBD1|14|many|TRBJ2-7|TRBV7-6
CASSDGDRIYEQYF
TGTGCCAGCAGCGATGGGGACAGAATCTACGAGCAGTACTTC
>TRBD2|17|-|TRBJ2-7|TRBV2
CASSDRALSGSLYEQYF
TGTGCCAGCAGTGATCGTGCACTTAGCGGGAGCCTCTACGAGCAGTACTTC
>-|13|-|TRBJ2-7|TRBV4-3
CASSQGTDYEQYF
TGCGCCAGCAGCCAAGGTACAGACTACGAGCAGTACTTC
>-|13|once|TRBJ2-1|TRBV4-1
CASSQVWDNEQFF
TGCGCCAGCAGCCAAGTCTGGGACAATGAGCAGTTCTTC
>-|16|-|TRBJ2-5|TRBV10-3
CAISESRTESQETQYF
TGTGCCATCAGTGAGAGTCGGACAGAGAGCCAAGAGACCCAGTACTTC
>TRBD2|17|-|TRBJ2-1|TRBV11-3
CASSLDFRLAGVSEQFF
TGTGCCAGCAGCTTAGATTTTCGACTAGCGGGAGTTAGTGAGCAGTTCTTC
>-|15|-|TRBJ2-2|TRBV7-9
CASSLQLASTGELFF
TGTGCCAGCAGCTTGCAACTAGCCTCCACCGGGGAGCTGTTTTTT
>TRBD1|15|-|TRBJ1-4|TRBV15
CATSRDTGGNEKLFF
TGTGCCACCAGCAGAGATACAGGGGGCAATGAAAAACTGTTTTTT
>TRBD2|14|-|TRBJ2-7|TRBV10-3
CAISESGGSYEQYF
TGTGCCATCAGTGAGTCCGGCGGGAGCTACGAGCAGTACTTC
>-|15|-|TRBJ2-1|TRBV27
CASSWGPGLAVEQFF
TGTGCCAGCAGTTGGGGCCCCGGGTTAGCTGTTGAGCAGTTCTTC
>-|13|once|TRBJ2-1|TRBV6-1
CASRRRGGSEQFF
TGTGCCAGCCGAAGGAGAGGGGGAAGTGAGCAGTTCTTC
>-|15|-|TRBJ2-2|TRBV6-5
CASSYSTGLSGELFF
TGTGCCAGCAGTTACTCGACAGGTCTATCCGGGGAGCTGTTTTTT
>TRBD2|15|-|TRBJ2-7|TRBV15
CATSSRTSGTYEQYF
TGTGCCACCAGCAGTCGGACTAGCGGGACCTACGAGCAGTACTTC
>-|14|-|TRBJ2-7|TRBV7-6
CASSPTPMNYEQYF
TGTGCCAGCAGCCCGACCCCCATGAACTACGAGCAGTACTTC
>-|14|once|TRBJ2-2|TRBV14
CASREGTNTGELFF
TGTGCCAGCAGAGAAGGGACGAACACCGGGGAGCTGTTTTTT
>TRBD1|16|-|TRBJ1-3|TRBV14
CASSQDTGGFGNTIYF
TGTGCCAGCAGCCAAGATACAGGGGGCTTTGGAAACACCATATATTTT
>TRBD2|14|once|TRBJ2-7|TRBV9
CASRPGLASHEQYF
TGTGCCAGCAGACCGGGACTAGCGTCCCACGAGCAGTACTTC
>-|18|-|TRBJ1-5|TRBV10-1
CASSDRWAAARRNQPQHF
TGCGCCAGCAGTGATAGATGGGCGGCAGCCAGACGCAATCAGCCCCAGCATTTT
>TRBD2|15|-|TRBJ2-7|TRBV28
CASSHGLAEPYEQYF
TGTGCCAGCAGTCACGGACTAGCGGAACCCTACGAGCAGTACTTC
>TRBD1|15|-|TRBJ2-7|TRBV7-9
CASSRREGAVPEQYF
TGTGCCAGCAGTAGGCGCGAGGGGGCGGTACCCGAGCAGTACTTC
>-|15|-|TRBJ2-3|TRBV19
CASTRGQLNTDTQYF
TGTGCCAGTACCCGCGGGCAGCTAAACACAGATACGCAGTATTTT
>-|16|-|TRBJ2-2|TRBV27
CASSSWAGWGTGELFF
TGTGCCAGCAGTTCTTGGGCGGGGTGGGGCACCGGGGAGCTGTTTTTT
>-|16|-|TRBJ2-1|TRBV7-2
CASSLVGSRAGYEQFF
TGTGCCAGCAGCTTAGTGGGTTCGCGGGCGGGGTATGAGCAGTTCTTC
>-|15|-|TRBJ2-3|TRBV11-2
CASSLPAVSTDTQYF
TGTGCCAGCAGTCTACCGGCGGTGAGCACAGATACGCAGTATTTT
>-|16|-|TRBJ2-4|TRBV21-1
CASSERWGGLGNIQYF
TGTGCCAGCAGCGAAAGATGGGGGGGGCTTGGAAACATTCAGTACTTC